The clone carrying this T cell receptor beta chain came up a few times. The target antigen is unknown. For the second PCR, which ran for about 7 to 11 cycles, a sample-barcoded 5' primer and a J-beta primer mix were used. TCRdb re-called the 5' RACE reads with MiXCR, one entry per CDR3 protein. The data contain approximately 780,000 distinct CDR3 sequences, 20% to 30% of them singletons. The sample belongs to a study of blood T cells in healthy people across ages. CDR3 size: 18 residues. Per the germline V gene, CDR1 is SGHDN and CDR2 is FVKESK. Trimming cost V 3 bases and J 1 base; bases outside gene matches: 7. Total RNA amounts of at least 5 micrograms were extracted per sample. Findings and caveats of the study: With naive T cell percentage, TCR beta diversity showed a strong correlation. It was not possible, with unsorted PBMCs, to conclusively compare naive and antigen-experienced cells. Both higher diversity and more naive CD4+ cells marked long-lived donors when set against aged donors.

This same sample was also taken into another study, of T cells of mothers and their children.

The clonotype comes from a boy between 10 and 17 years old in good health. The chain couples TRBV14 to TRBJ2-5; 14 nucleotides line up with TRBD2. Material for sequencing was blood. The CDR3 loop is CASSQGLAGAGAQETQYF. CDR3 coding DNA: TGTGCCAGCAGCCAGGGACTAGCGGGGGCAGGGGCCCAAGAGACCCAGTACTTC.